These 30 T cell receptor beta chains were all obtained from the same sample, sequenced in a study of CD8 T cells in ankylosing spondylitis. TCRdb independently ran MiXCR on the 5' RACE reads; one entry per CDR3 protein. Of approximately 140,000 distinct CDR3 sequences in the sample, roughly 44% were seen once. Sequencing was performed on synovial fluid, either unsorted or a sorted T cell fraction (not recorded which). The receptors shown here come from a male donor with ankylosing spondylitis.

Turning to this clonotype: A junction boundary mismatches the germline segment, possibly from a read error. The chain carries TRBV27 and TRBJ1-1; 11 nucleotides match TRBD1. The CDR3 spans 16 residues. Germline V gene lookup returns CDR1 MNHEY and CDR2 SMNVEV (reference sequence). CDR3 region: CASSLSTGTGGTEAFF. The CDR3 DNA reads as TGTGCCAGCAGTCTATCGACCGGGACAGGGGGCACTGAAGCTTTCTTT.

This clonotype was observed a few times. J is TRBJ1-2 and V is TRBV12-3 or TRBV12-4, with D possibly being TRBD1 (6 bases). Trimming removed 6 bases at V and 3 bases at J, with 14 bases between. This CDR3 region has 14 residues. In DNA form, the CDR3 reads TGTGCCAGCAGCCCCGGGGACACGGACTATGGCTACACCTTC. Translation: CASSPGDTDYGYTF.

This clonotype is a singleton in its sample. The chain uses TRBV27 and TRBJ2-7; 9 positions match TRBD2. J gave up 6 bases and V 3 bases, and 6 bases lay outside the gene matches. CDR1 MNHEY and CDR2 SMNVEV come from the germline V gene (reference sequence). The CDR3 is 14 amino acids. In DNA form, the CDR3 reads TGTGCCAGCAGTTTCGCGGGAGGGCCACTCGAGCAGTACTTC. Its translation: CASSFAGGPLEQYF.

The rearrangement links TRBV29-1 to TRBJ1-2; 8 bases fit TRBD1. V lost 7 bases, J lost 6 bases, and 13 bases stayed unmatched. Per the germline V gene, CDR1 is SQVTM and CDR2 is ANQGSEA. The CDR3 is 14 residues long. CDR3 sequence reads: CSADDGQGKNGYTF. The CDR3 DNA is TGCAGCGCCGACGACGGACAGGGAAAAAATGGCTACACCTTC. Full variable domain (rest looked up from reference TRBV29-1 and TRBJ1-2): SAVISQKPSRDICQRGTSLTIQCQVDSQVTMMFWYRQQPGQSLTLIATANQGSEATYESGFVIDKFPISRPNLTFSTLTVSNMSPEDSSIYLCSADDGQGKNGYTFGSGTRLTVV.

The chain combines TRBV11-2 with TRBJ2-7, with 8 bases identical to TRBD1. The CDR3 sequence is 14 residues long. Germline trimming cut 5 bases from V and 7 bases from J; bases unmatched to any gene: 10. From germline, CDR1 is SGHAT and CDR2 FQNNGV. The DNA for the CDR3 is TGTGCCAGCAGCCCCCGACAGGGGAGTTGGGAGCAGTACTTC. Protein sequence: CASSPRQGSWEQYF.

The rearrangement uses TRBV7-8 and TRBJ2-5; D is uncertain. The germline V and J ends were trimmed by 2 bases and 4 bases, with 14 bases remaining between them. Germline values: CDR1 SGHVS, CDR2 FQNEAQ. This CDR3 region has 15 residues. CDR3 DNA sequence: TGTGCCAGCAGCTTAATAGCTATCCCGGGAGAGACCCAGTACTTC. Translating it yields CASSLIAIPGETQYF.

This clonotype was observed a few times. The chain recombines TRBV5-1 with TRBJ1-5, with D unresolved. The germline V and J ends were trimmed by 0 bases and 9 bases, with 13 bases remaining between them. Germline loops: CDR1 SGHRS, CDR2 YFSETQ. This CDR3 spans 14 amino acids. The CDR3 loop is CASSLGMAPWPQHF. DNA of the CDR3: TGCGCCAGCAGCTTGGGTATGGCCCCTTGGCCCCAGCATTTT.

The chain is built from TRBV27 and TRBJ2-7, with 7 bases matching TRBD2. The V and J ends lost 6 bases and 0 bases, in that order; junction bases with no gene match: 11. Per germline, CDR1 MNHEY and CDR2 SMNVEV (reference sequence). The CDR3 is made up of 16 amino acids. The CDR3 region has the DNA TGTGCCAGCAGCCGGTGGGAGGGTTATCCCTCCTACGAGCAGTACTTC. This translates into CASSRWEGYPSYEQYF.

This clonotype showed up just a few times. The chain couples TRBV2 to TRBJ2-7; 11 positions match TRBD1. From germline, CDR1 is SNHLY and CDR2 FYNNEI. The CDR3 has 16 amino acids. The V segment lost 10 bases and the J segment 2 bases; nucleotides outside the gene matches: 13. CDR3 DNA: TGTGCCATTTCAGGACAGGGGGCACCCTCGACCTACGAGCAGTACTTC. Its translation: CAISGQGAPSTYEQYF.

The chain recombines TRBV3-1 with TRBJ2-1; D may be TRBD1 or TRBD2 (6 bases each). Trimming took 4 bases from V and 3 from J, leaving 16 bases between them. The germline V gene has CDR1 LGHDT and CDR2 YNNKEL (reference sequence). This CDR3 is built from 16 residues. Here the CDR3 reads CASSRSRGPYYNEQFF. CDR3 in DNA: TGTGCCAGCAGCCGATCTCGGGGGCCCTACTACAATGAGCAGTTCTTC.

There are a few counts of this clonotype. As DNA, the CDR3 is TGTGCCAGCAGCCAGGGACTACAATACGAGCAGTACTTC. It codes for CASSQGLQYEQYF. The J gene is TRBJ2-7, the V gene TRBV3-1, with 7 bases fitting TRBD2. Trimming cost V 3 bases and J 4 bases; bases outside gene matches: 3. Germline-derived CDR1 and CDR2 are LGHDT and YNNKEL (reference sequence). CDR3 size: 13 residues.

This chain joins TRBV20-1 and TRBJ1-5, with 7 bases identical to TRBD1. Germline V lookup: CDR1 DFQATT, CDR2 SNEGSKA (reference sequence). CDR3 length: 15 amino acids. The trim removed 3 bases at V and 2 bases at J, leaving 7 bases unmatched. For the CDR3, the DNA is TGCAGTGCTAGGGGGGACAGAGGGGGCAATCAGCCCCAGCATTTT. It translates to CSARGDRGGNQPQHF.

This clonotype occurred many times. The chain is built from TRBV4-3 and TRBJ2-7; D is unclear. The CDR3 extends over 15 amino acids. Germline V gives CDR1 LGHNA, CDR2 YSLEER. Between the trimmed V and J ends, which lost 4 bases and 1 base, there was a span of 14 bases. This CDR3 reads CASSRWTETSYEQYF. Here the CDR3 DNA reads TGCGCCAGCAGCCGATGGACCGAGACTTCCTACGAGCAGTACTTC.

J is TRBJ2-7 and V is TRBV2, with 10 bases aligning to TRBD2. CDR3 size: 18 residues. V trimming: 5 bases; J trimming: 4 bases; junction bases outside the gene matches: 17. Germline CDR1 SNHLY, CDR2 FYNNEI. For the CDR3, the DNA is TGTGCCAGCAGTCGTTGGGCTAGCGGGAGTCCTGTCTTGTACGAGCAGTACTTC. As protein: CASSRWASGSPVLYEQYF.

The V call is TRBV28, the J call TRBJ2-7, with 9 bases that match TRBD1. This CDR3 is 16 amino acids long. Germline trimming cut 4 bases from V and 3 bases from J; bases unmatched to any gene: 10. Germline lookup yields CDR1 MDHEN and CDR2 SYDVKM. In nucleotides, the CDR3 is TGTGCCAGCAGTTCTATCGTCCGGGACAGGGACTACGAGCAGTACTTC. Its translation is CASSSIVRDRDYEQYF.

The rearrangement links TRBV7-9 to TRBJ2-1; D is uncertain. The CDR3 extends over 15 amino acids. Germline CDR1 and CDR2: SEHNR and FQNEAQ (reference sequence). V lost 1 base and J lost 2, with 9 bases in between. The DNA of the CDR3 is TGTGCCAGCAGCTTAGGAGATTTTACCTACAATGAGCAGTTCTTC. Translated, it gives CASSLGDFTYNEQFF.

V is TRBV10-3 and J is TRBJ2-3, with D unresolved. V was trimmed by 11 bases and J by 6 bases, leaving 18 bases between them. The germline V gene encodes CDR1 ENHRY and CDR2 SYGVKD. This CDR3 region has 13 residues. CDR3 DNA: TGTGCCTCGACCCCGTTTTTTCGGGATACGCAGTATTTT. Its translation is CASTPFFRDTQYF.

The chain has TRBV20-1 and TRBJ2-7, with TRBD2 matching 11 bases. Looked up from germline, CDR1 is DFQATT and CDR2 is SNEGSKA (reference sequence). Trimming removed 0 bases from V and 7 bases from J; junction bases left unmatched: 11. The length of the CDR3 is 16 residues. The chain's CDR3 is CSAREGGTSGPSEQYF. CDR3 nucleotides: TGCAGTGCTAGAGAAGGCGGGACTAGCGGCCCCTCGGAGCAGTACTTC.

The chain has TRBV29-1 and TRBJ2-1; TRBD1 matches 10 bases. With 1 base clipped from V and 2 bases from J, the junction kept 5 bases outside the gene matches. Germline assignment: CDR1 SQVTM and CDR2 ANQGSEA. This CDR3 contains 16 residues. In nucleotides, the CDR3 is TGCAGCGTTGAAGCGAAGGGACAGGGGACCTACAATGAGCAGTTCTTC. It encodes CSVEAKGQGTYNEQFF.

The chain is built from TRBV19 and TRBJ2-1; 9 bases are shared with TRBD2. V dropped 6 bases and J dropped 8; count of bases not matched to a gene: 11. This CDR3 has 15 residues. CDR1 LNHDA and CDR2 SQIVND come from the germline V gene (reference sequence). CDR3 in DNA: TGTGCCAGTAGGGCTAGCGGGATGGTTGTTGATGAGCAGTTCTTC. Its protein is CASRASGMVVDEQFF.

This clonotype was seen a few times. The V and J genes are TRBV29-1 and TRBJ2-1, with 7 positions matching TRBD2. Per germline, CDR1 SQVTM and CDR2 ANQGSEA. The CDR3 is made up of 15 amino acids. Losses at the gene ends were 3 bases for V and 0 bases for J; bases not matched to a gene: 5. CDR3 amino acids: CSVDVGGRSYNEQFF. CDR3 coding DNA: TGCAGCGTTGACGTGGGAGGGCGCTCCTACAATGAGCAGTTCTTC.

This clonotype was seen a few times. This chain joins TRBV7-9 and TRBJ1-1; D is unclear. The CDR3 runs to 14 residues. Trimming stripped 2 bases from V and 3 bases from J, with 10 bases between. CDR1 and CDR2 from the germline V gene are SEHNR and FQNEAQ (reference sequence). The CDR3 spells CASSLRDRYTEAFF. Here the CDR3 DNA reads TGTGCCAGCAGCTTACGAGACCGTTACACTGAAGCTTTCTTT.

The rearrangement links TRBV28 to TRBJ2-3, with TRBD1 matching over 7 bases. CDR3 size: 18 residues. The V gene's germline CDR1 is MDHEN and CDR2 SYDVKM. V was clipped by 0 bases and J by 2 bases; unmatched bases: 11. CDR3 protein: CASSLWVTGVQSTDTQYF. CDR3 DNA sequence: TGTGCCAGCAGTTTATGGGTAACAGGGGTTCAGTCCACAGATACGCAGTATTTT.

The chain is built from TRBV12-3 or TRBV12-4 and TRBJ2-7, with a tentative D call TRBD2 (5 bases). The CDR3 loop spans 15 amino acids. V was trimmed by 7 bases and J by 3 bases, leaving 19 bases between them. The CDR3 DNA reads as TGTGCCAGCAACCACCTCGGGGTAGCGAACTACGAGCAGTACTTC. It codes for CASNHLGVANYEQYF.

The chain carries TRBV27 and TRBJ2-1; 10 bases fit TRBD1. The V gene end was trimmed by 5 bases and the J gene end by 1 base; junction bases not matched to a gene: 5. Looked up from germline, CDR1 is MNHEY and CDR2 is SMNVEV (reference sequence). This CDR3 is built from 16 residues. This chain's CDR3 is CASSPDRGLSYNEQFF. The CDR3 coding sequence is TGTGCCAGCAGTCCTGACAGGGGGCTATCCTACAATGAGCAGTTCTTC.

The chain uses TRBV4-2 and TRBJ2-1; TRBD2 matches 8 bases. Germline CDR1 LGHNA, CDR2 YNFKEQ. The CDR3 contains 18 residues. Unmatched junction bases numbered 11, after V lost 4 bases and J lost 0 bases. CDR3 amino acids: CASSLLFSGSDSYNEQFF. Here the CDR3 DNA reads TGTGCCAGCAGCCTTCTCTTCAGCGGGAGTGACTCCTACAATGAGCAGTTCTTC.

This CDR3 reads CASSPWGLAGGQADNEQFF. DNA of the CDR3: TGTGCCAGCAGCCCTTGGGGACTAGCGGGAGGGCAGGCGGACAATGAGCAGTTCTTC. The V gene is TRBV11-2, the J gene TRBJ2-1; the match to TRBD2 covers 16 bases. The trim removed 5 bases at V and 5 bases at J, leaving 12 bases unmatched. Germline V lookup: CDR1 SGHAT, CDR2 FQNNGV. The CDR3 has 19 residues.

This clonotype was detected once. This chain links TRBV6-1 with TRBJ2-3; D possibly corresponds to TRBD2 (5 bases). This CDR3 is built from 11 residues. The ends were cut back, 6 bases at V and 11 bases at J, with 12 bases in the middle. The germline gives CDR1 MNHNS, CDR2 SASEGT. The chain's CDR3 is CASSPMDWQYF. CDR3 bases: TGTGCCAGCAGCCCTATGGACTGGCAGTATTTT.

This clonotype came up a few times. The chain couples TRBV5-6 to TRBJ1-1; D unresolved. This CDR3 region has 15 residues. V gave up 0 bases and J gave up 5 bases, with 14 bases separating them. The germline gives CDR1 SGHDT, CDR2 YYEEEE. CDR3 DNA: TGTGCCAGCAGCTTGGCCCACAACAAAATGACTGAAGCTTTCTTT. It codes for CASSLAHNKMTEAFF.

The V gene is TRBV4-1, the J gene TRBJ1-2; D is perhaps TRBD1 (6 bases). Per germline, CDR1 MGHRA and CDR2 YSYEKL. V lost 5 bases, J lost 10 bases, and 23 bases lay in between. The CDR3 runs to 15 residues. As DNA, the CDR3 is TGCGCCAGCAGCGAAGGGGGAACCTCAGGGGAGGACTACACCTTC. Its translation is CASSEGGTSGEDYTF.